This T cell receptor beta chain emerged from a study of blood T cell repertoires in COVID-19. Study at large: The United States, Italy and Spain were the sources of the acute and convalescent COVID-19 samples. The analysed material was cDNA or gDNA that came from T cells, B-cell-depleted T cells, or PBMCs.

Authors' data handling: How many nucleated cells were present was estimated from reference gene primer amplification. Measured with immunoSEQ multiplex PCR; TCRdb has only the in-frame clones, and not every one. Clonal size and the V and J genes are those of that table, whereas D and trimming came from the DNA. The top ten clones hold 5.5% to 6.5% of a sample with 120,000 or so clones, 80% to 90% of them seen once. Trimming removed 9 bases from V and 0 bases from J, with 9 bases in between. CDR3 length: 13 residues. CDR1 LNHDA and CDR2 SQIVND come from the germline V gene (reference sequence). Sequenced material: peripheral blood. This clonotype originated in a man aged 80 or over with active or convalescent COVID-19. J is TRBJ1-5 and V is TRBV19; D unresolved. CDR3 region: CASQVGSNQPQHF. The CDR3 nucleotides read TGTGCCAGCCAGGTGGGTAGCAATCAGCCCCAGCATTTT.